A single sample is the source of the 29 T cell receptor beta chains below, sequenced in a study of blood T cell repertoires in COVID-19. Only in-frame clones appear in the TCRdb table, and some are missing; sequencing was by immunoSEQ multiplex PCR. The data contain about 240,000 clones, 83% of them singletons. The sequencing sample was made of PBMCs or T cells enriched from blood (not recorded which). The receptors were sampled from a woman between 40 and 50 years old who had been exposed to COVID-19.

V is TRBV7-3 and J is TRBJ2-1; 8 nucleotides match TRBD2. Trimming removed 5 bases from V and 1 base from J; junction bases left unmatched: 4. Germline-derived CDR1 and CDR2 are SGHTA and FQGTGA. The CDR3 has 15 amino acids. The DNA of the CDR3 is TGTGCCAGCAGCCAAACTAGCGGTTCCTACAATGAGCAGTTCTTC. Translation: CASSQTSGSYNEQFF.

The chain has TRBV5-3 and TRBJ2-7; D ambiguous. Being an ORF, TRBV5-3 has a function that is uncertain. This CDR3 is 16 amino acids long. V was cut by 4 bases and J by 4 bases, with 21 bases left in between. CDR3 coding DNA: TGTGCCAGAAGCAGCGTAAACTCCCAACTACTATACGAGCAGTACTTC. Translated, it gives CARSSVNSQLLYEQYF.

The chain carries TRBV18 and TRBJ2-1; a weak D match, TRBD2 (7 bases). The CDR3 totals 13 residues. Trimming removed 6 bases from V and 5 bases from J, with 11 bases in between. The V gene's germline CDR1 is KGHSH and CDR2 LQKENI. The CDR3 here is CASSPGGDNEQFF. The CDR3 DNA follows: TGTGCCAGCTCCCCGGGGGGCGACAATGAGCAGTTCTTC.

Notes on this clone: Compared with germline, one end of the junction differs, possibly owing to a read error. The chain uses TRBV6-1 and TRBJ1-3, with unresolved D. Germline CDR1 reads MNHNS; CDR2 reads SASEGT. The CDR3 runs to 13 residues. For the CDR3, the DNA is TGTGCCAGCAGTGAATCGGGTGGAGACACCATATATTTT. Translation: CASSESGGDTIYF.

The CDR3 nucleotides are TGTGCCAGCAGTGAAATCGAACATTCTGAAGCTTTCTTT. Its translation is CASSEIEHSEAFF. The chain recombines TRBV6-1 with TRBJ1-1; D unclear. The CDR3 has 13 amino acids. In germline, CDR1 is MNHNS, CDR2 SASEGT. The V end lost 2 bases, the J end lost 6 bases, and 10 bases lay between the germline ends.

V and J are TRBV5-5 and TRBJ2-5, with a weak D call TRBD2 (5 bases). V dropped 1 base and J dropped 4 bases, with 14 bases sitting between them. The CDR3 consists of 15 residues. CDR1 is SGHKS, CDR2 YYEKEE, per germline (reference sequence). CDR3 coding DNA: TGTGCCAGCAGCTTGCGAGGGCCGGGTGCAGAGACCCAGTACTTC. Its protein product is CASSLRGPGAETQYF.

The rearrangement uses TRBV5-1 and TRBJ1-4, with a possible D match to TRBD1 (5 bases). Germline V gives CDR1 SGHRS, CDR2 YFSETQ. The CDR3 is made up of 15 amino acids. V was trimmed by 3 bases and J by 5 bases, leaving 14 bases between them. The CDR3 spells CASSSAGGINEKLFF. CDR3 nucleotide sequence: TGCGCCAGCAGCTCCGCCGGGGGAATCAATGAAAAACTGTTTTTT.

V usage is TRBV3-1 (or the pseudogene TRBV3-2) and J usage is TRBJ1-2, with TRBD1 matching 7 bases. This CDR3 has 14 amino acids. The V gene's germline CDR1 is LGHDT and CDR2 YNNKEL (reference sequence). After removal of 9 bases from V and 6 bases from J, the junction contained 13 bases not matched to a gene. CDR3 DNA sequence: TGTGCCAGGACTGGACAGGTATATGAGGATGGCTACACCTTC. Translating gives CARTGQVYEDGYTF.

This chain joins TRBV7-2 and TRBJ1-2; D not certain. The length of the CDR3 is 11 residues. The germline gives CDR1 SGHTA, CDR2 FQGNSA. The V end lost 1 base, the J end lost 9 bases, and 6 bases lay between the germline ends. The CDR3 is CASSLDKSYTF. The CDR3 bases are TGTGCCAGCAGCTTAGACAAGAGCTACACCTTC. Combining the CDR3 with reference TRBV7-2 and TRBJ1-2 gives the whole variable domain GAGVSQSPSNKVTEKGKDVELRCDPISGHTALYWYRQSLGQGLEFLIYFQGNSAPDKSGLPSDRFSAERTGGSVSTLTIQRTQQEDSAVYLCASSLDKSYTFGSGTRLTVV.

This chain joins TRBV28 and TRBJ1-1; D is unresolved. Germline V gene sequence: CDR1 MDHEN, CDR2 SYDVKM. The V end lost 2 bases, the J end lost 6 bases, and 10 bases lay between the germline ends. This CDR3 is 13 amino acids long. This chain's CDR3 is CASSLPGRAEAFF. CDR3 nucleotides: TGTGCCAGCAGTTTACCCGGCCGGGCTGAAGCTTTCTTT.

The chain uses TRBV5-1 and TRBJ2-1, with 8 bases fitting TRBD2. Germline lookup yields CDR1 SGHRS and CDR2 YFSETQ. The CDR3 runs 15 residues. The ends lost 0 bases at V and 4 bases at J; junction bases unmatched: 3. This CDR3 is CASSLASGGYNEQFF. CDR3 nucleotide sequence: TGCGCCAGCAGCTTGGCGAGCGGGGGTTACAATGAGCAGTTCTTC.

This rearrangement joins TRBV9 to TRBJ1-1; a possible D gene is TRBD1 (5 bases). Looked up from germline, CDR1 is SGDLS and CDR2 is YYNGEE. V lost 4 bases to trimming and J lost 4 bases, with 14 bases between them. The CDR3 covers 14 residues. CDR3: CASSKTDSSTEAFF. In DNA, the CDR3 is TGTGCCAGCAGCAAGACCGACAGTTCCACTGAAGCTTTCTTT.

The chain combines TRBV27 with TRBJ1-5; TRBD1 matches 9 bases. Germline CDR1 is MNHEY and CDR2 is SMNVEV (reference sequence). This CDR3 is built from 15 residues. V lost 6 bases and J lost 3; bases outside the gene matches: 6. This chain's CDR3 is CASRIQGAPNQPQHF. The CDR3 nucleotides read TGTGCCAGCAGGATACAGGGGGCCCCCAATCAGCCCCAGCATTTT.

The V and J genes are TRBV28 and TRBJ1-2, with D unresolved. This CDR3 is 12 amino acids long. CDR1 is MDHEN and CDR2 is SYDVKM in the germline V gene. V dropped 7 bases and J dropped 0 bases, with 6 bases sitting between them. The CDR3 loop is CASTPANYGYTF. Here the CDR3 DNA reads TGTGCCAGCACCCCAGCTAACTATGGCTACACCTTC.

This chain connects TRBV9 to TRBJ2-3; D might be TRBD1 (5 bases). The V end lost 4 bases, the J end lost 1 base, and 7 bases lay between the germline ends. CDR3 size: 13 residues. CDR1 SGDLS and CDR2 YYNGEE come from the germline V gene. DNA of the CDR3: TGTGCCAGCAGCATCAGGGGCACAGATACGCAGTATTTT. Amino acid sequence: CASSIRGTDTQYF.

A single count supports this clone. CDR3 sequence reads: CASSRLGQLNSGNTIYF. The CDR3 DNA sequence: TGTGCCAGTAGTAGACTGGGACAGCTAAACTCTGGAAACACCATATATTTT. This rearrangement joins TRBV19 to TRBJ1-3, with TRBD1 matching 7 bases. This CDR3 has 17 residues. Looked up from germline, CDR1 is LNHDA and CDR2 is SQIVND (reference sequence). V was pared by 4 bases and J by 0 bases, with 9 bases of the junction left unmatched.

The chain combines TRBV7-2 with TRBJ1-6; D is unresolved. Germline CDR1 reads SGHTA; CDR2 reads FQGNSA. This CDR3 is 14 amino acids long. V was pared by 3 bases and J by 10 bases, with 13 bases between. Here the CDR3 reads CASSFLRRGSPLHF. The CDR3 DNA reads as TGTGCCAGCAGCTTTCTCCGGCGAGGGTCACCCCTCCACTTT.

The V gene is TRBV13, the J gene TRBJ2-3; 10 nucleotides line up with TRBD2. The V gene end was trimmed by 7 bases and the J gene end by 5 bases; junction bases not matched to a gene: 12. CDR1 is PRHDT and CDR2 is FYEKMQ in the germline V gene (reference sequence). The CDR3 totals 16 residues. CDR3 DNA sequence: TGTGCCAGCATAGGGAGGACTAGCGGACTGGGAGATACGCAGTATTTT. As protein: CASIGRTSGLGDTQYF.

This rearrangement joins TRBV7-2 to TRBJ1-6; possible D gene TRBD1, 6 bases. Germline CDR1 SGHTA, CDR2 FQGNSA. The CDR3 extends over 16 amino acids. V lost 6 bases to trimming and J lost 8 bases, with 20 bases between them. The CDR3 loop reads CASRIGGSSRDSPLHF. The CDR3 nucleotides read TGTGCCAGCAGGATAGGGGGAAGCTCCCGGGATTCACCCCTCCACTTT.

The J gene is TRBJ2-7, the V gene TRBV7-9; D may be TRBD1 (5 bases). The V gene's germline CDR1 is SEHNR and CDR2 FQNEAQ (reference sequence). V lost 5 bases, J lost 2 bases, and 13 bases lay in between. The CDR3 consists of 14 residues. The CDR3 bases are TGTGCCAGCAGCAGCTTGGACATCGCCTACGAGCAGTACTTC. This encodes CASSSLDIAYEQYF.

This clone has just one count. The chain carries TRBV7-8 and TRBJ2-5; tentatively, D is TRBD1 (6 bases). CDR1 is SGHVS and CDR2 is FQNEAQ in the germline V gene. This CDR3 has 17 amino acids. Trimming shortened V by 3 bases and J by 3 bases, and 20 bases separated the two germline ends. Here the CDR3 reads CASSLGPRQVEKETQYF. The DNA of the CDR3 is TGTGCCAGCAGCTTGGGTCCCCGACAGGTTGAAAAAGAGACCCAGTACTTC.

The chain combines TRBV27 with TRBJ2-7; 7 bases map to TRBD1. Germline CDR1 and CDR2: MNHEY and SMNVEV (reference sequence). V was clipped by 2 bases and J by 6 bases; unmatched bases: 4. The CDR3 length is 13 residues. The CDR3 loop is CASSLGGQAEQYF. Written as DNA, the CDR3 is TGTGCCAGCAGTTTAGGTGGACAGGCCGAGCAGTACTTC.

The chain has TRBV9 and TRBJ1-5, with D perhaps matching TRBD1 (5 bases). This CDR3 contains 14 residues. Trimming cost V 1 base and J 4 bases, with 9 bases left between them. Germline CDR1 SGDLS, CDR2 YYNGEE. CDR3 protein: CASSVSGVNQPQHF. DNA of the CDR3: TGTGCCAGCAGCGTATCGGGGGTTAATCAGCCCCAGCATTTT.

This clone showed up just once. V usage is TRBV6-2 or TRBV6-3 and J usage is TRBJ1-1, with D possibly matching TRBD1 (6 bases). V was pared by 5 bases and J by 1 base, with 20 bases between. The germline V gene encodes CDR1 MNHEY and CDR2 SVGEGT. The CDR3 extends over 17 amino acids. CDR3 bases: TGTGCCAGCAGTGGTACCACAGGGCGCCGGGGGAACACTGAAGCTTTCTTT. Amino acids: CASSGTTGRRGNTEAFF.

This chain links TRBV6-6 with TRBJ1-5; 8 bases map to TRBD1. J lost 6 bases, V lost 6 bases, and 7 bases had no gene match. Germline V gene sequence: CDR1 MNHNY, CDR2 SVGAGI (reference sequence). The CDR3 loop spans 14 amino acids. CDR3 sequence: CASRKTGVGQPQHF. The CDR3 nucleotides read TGTGCCAGCAGAAAGACAGGGGTCGGTCAGCCCCAGCATTTT.

This clone was counted a few times. CDR3 in DNA: TGTGCCAGCACGGGAGCCCTAAGGTCGGTCAATGAGCAGTTCTTC. Amino acids: CASTGALRSVNEQFF. This chain links TRBV2 with TRBJ2-1, with D tentatively TRBD2 (6 bases). V lost 7 bases, J lost 6 bases, and 19 bases lay in between. Per the germline V gene, CDR1 is SNHLY and CDR2 is FYNNEI. The CDR3 extends over 15 amino acids.

The rearrangement uses TRBV7-9 and TRBJ1-1; perhaps TRBD1 as D (5 bases). This CDR3 spans 13 amino acids. With 5 bases removed from V and 8 bases from J, the gap between germline ends came to 15 bases. Germline V gene lookup returns CDR1 SEHNR and CDR2 FQNEAQ (reference sequence). DNA for the CDR3: TGTGCCAGCAGCCCCAGGTCAGGGCTGGAAGCTTTCTTT. Protein sequence: CASSPRSGLEAFF. Full variable domain (outside the CDR3, taken from reference TRBV7-9 and TRBJ1-1): DTGVSQNPRHKITKRGQNVTFRCDPISEHNRLYWYRQTLGQGPEFLTYFQNEAQLEKSRLLSDRFSAERPKGSFSTLEIQRTEQGDSAMYLCASSPRSGLEAFFGQGTRLTVV.

This clone was seen more than once but under ten times. The chain has TRBV19 and TRBJ2-2, with D tentatively TRBD2 (6 bases). Trimming pared 3 bases from V and 4 bases from J, leaving 9 bases between. CDR3 size: 14 residues. In germline, CDR1 is LNHDA, CDR2 SQIVND (reference sequence). CDR3 loop: CASSMGGPTGELFF. In DNA form, the CDR3 reads TGTGCCAGTAGTATGGGGGGACCCACCGGGGAGCTGTTTTTT.

This clone has just a few counts. The DNA of the CDR3 is TGTGCCAGCAGCCCCCTTGGACAGGACAATCAGCCCCAGCATTTT. This encodes CASSPLGQDNQPQHF. The V gene is TRBV7-3, the J gene TRBJ1-5, with TRBD1 matching 7 bases. Germline V lookup: CDR1 SGHTA, CDR2 FQGTGA. V shed 5 bases and J 3 bases; nucleotides not matched to a gene: 7. This CDR3 spans 15 amino acids. The full variable domain, in which reference TRBV7-3 and TRBJ1-5 provide the parts outside the CDR3, is GAGVSQTPSNKVTEKGKYVELRCDPISGHTALYWYRQSLGQGPEFLIYFQGTGAADDSGLPNDRFFAVRPEGSVSTLKIQRTERGDSAVYLCASSPLGQDNQPQHFGDGTRLSIL.